The 9 T cell receptor beta chains presented below share a single source sample, sequenced in a study of cytomegalovirus exposure and HLA in healthy donors. Sequenced by immunoSEQ multiplex PCR; TCRdb stores in-frame clones only, minus some. The sample yields tens of thousands of clones, roughly 94% seen once. The sample consisted of PBMCs. Every receptor here comes from a man between 18 and 29 years old in good health and CMV-seropositive.

The V and J genes are TRBV7-2 and TRBJ1-2; 7 nucleotides match TRBD1. Trimming removed 1 base from V and 2 bases from J; junction bases left unmatched: 1. This CDR3 is 14 amino acids long. Germline V lookup: CDR1 SGHTA, CDR2 FQGNSA. The CDR3 spells CASSLGRGNYGYTF. CDR3 in DNA: TGTGCCAGCAGCTTAGGCAGGGGGAACTATGGCTACACCTTC.

V and J are TRBV29-1 and TRBJ1-1; D unresolved. The germline V gene has CDR1 SQVTM and CDR2 ANQGSEA. This CDR3 has 13 amino acids. Trimming shortened V by 4 bases and J by 1 base, and 10 bases separated the two germline ends. The CDR3 DNA is TGCAGCGTTGTGTCCCCCCGGAACACTGAAGCTTTCTTT. Its protein is CSVVSPRNTEAFF.

This clone is a singleton in its sample. V and J are TRBV19 and TRBJ2-1; TRBD2 matches 8 bases. V was pared by 5 bases and J by 3 bases, with 6 bases of the junction left unmatched. This CDR3 region has 15 residues. Germline loops: CDR1 LNHDA, CDR2 SQIVND (reference sequence). CDR3 bases: TGTGCCAGTAGTTATAGCGGGGCCTACTACAATGAGCAGTTCTTC. It translates to CASSYSGAYYNEQFF.

V usage is TRBV5-6 and J usage is TRBJ2-3; D might be TRBD1 (6 bases). CDR3 length equals 18 residues. V was shortened by 3 bases and J by 0 bases, with 20 bases between the two germline ends. Germline V CDR1 and CDR2: SGHDT, YYEEEE. The CDR3 spells CASSSLQPGQLSTDTQYF. The CDR3 DNA follows: TGTGCCAGCAGCTCACTCCAACCCGGACAGCTTAGCACAGATACGCAGTATTTT.

The rearrangement joins TRBV18 to TRBJ2-7; possible D gene TRBD2, 5 bases. The germline V gene has CDR1 KGHSH and CDR2 LQKENI. The CDR3 contains 14 residues. V lost 3 bases, J lost 6 bases, and 15 bases lay in between. The CDR3 DNA sequence: TGTGCCAGCTCACCGCGACGCTACGAGGGCGAGCAGTACTTC. This gives the protein CASSPRRYEGEQYF.

The chain recombines TRBV4-1 with TRBJ2-7; unclear D gene. This CDR3 region has 13 residues. Trimming removed 4 bases from V and 3 bases from J, with 10 bases in between. Germline lookup yields CDR1 MGHRA and CDR2 YSYEKL. CDR3 protein: CASSPSGFYEQYF. In nucleotides, the CDR3 is TGCGCCAGCAGCCCTTCTGGCTTCTACGAGCAGTACTTC.

The chain recombines TRBV5-6 with TRBJ2-7, with 7 bases matching TRBD2. Germline-derived CDR1 and CDR2 are SGHDT and YYEEEE. J was trimmed by 6 bases and V by 3 bases; bases with no gene match: 12. This CDR3 region has 15 residues. CDR3 region: CASSYRGGGSVEQYF. CDR3 DNA sequence: TGTGCCAGCAGCTACCGCGGGGGAGGTTCGGTCGAGCAGTACTTC.

The V call is TRBV7-9, the J call TRBJ2-1; 9 bases map to TRBD2. V lost 1 base to trimming and J lost 4 bases; unmatched junction nucleotides: 5. The CDR3 consists of 16 residues. Germline assignment: CDR1 SEHNR and CDR2 FQNEAQ (reference sequence). CDR3 nucleotide sequence: TGTGCCAGCAGCTTAGGCGGGGGGGTGGGATACAATGAGCAGTTCTTC. It translates to CASSLGGGVGYNEQFF.

The rearrangement links TRBV9 to TRBJ2-5; TRBD2 matches at 10 bases. The CDR3 length is 17 residues. V shed 0 bases and J 0 bases; nucleotides not matched to a gene: 5. Germline V CDR1 and CDR2: SGDLS, YYNGEE. The CDR3 loop reads CASSVGIAGGYQETQYF. The CDR3 nucleotides read TGTGCCAGCAGCGTAGGCATAGCGGGGGGATACCAAGAGACCCAGTACTTC.